A selection of T cell receptor beta chains follows, all from one sample in a study of shared clonotypes between healthy human individuals. Method: immunoSEQ multiplex PCR; TCRdb's copy keeps in-frame clones and lacks some. Of approximately 2.3 million clones listed, approximately 93% are singletons. The sample comprised naive CD4+ T cells from PBMCs. Receptor source: a young man in good health. Some clones in this sample may be carry-over from other donors' samples. CDR3s include the opening cysteine and the closing phenylalanine or tryptophan. The D gene is left open where the match is weak. Where a row states a size, it is once, few, many or the class of an expanded clone; other rows omit it.

>NA|NA|TRBJ2-7|TRBV7-8
TGTGCCAGCAGTCCAATCCCCCGGGGCAGGGGCTACGAGCAGTACTTC
CASSPIPRGRGYEQYF
>NA|NA|TRBJ1-2|TRBV5-1
TGCGCCAGCAGCCCATCAGGGTCGACTAACTATGGCTACACCTTC
CASSPSGSTNYGYTF
>NA|NA|TRBJ2-7|TRBV7-9
TGTGCCAGCAGCTTAAGCCACGAGCAGTACTTC
CASSLSHEQYF
>NA|NA|TRBJ1-1|TRBV4-2
TGTGCCAGCAGCCAAGATCGGTTGGGAGTTATGAACACTGAAGCTTTCTTT
CASSQDRLGVMNTEAFF
>NA|NA|TRBJ1-2|TRBV30
TGTGCCTGGACCGCCGCCAGTGTTGGTGGCTACACCTTC
CAWTAASVGGYTF
>TRBD1|NA|TRBJ2-1|TRBV6-6
TGTGCCAGCAGTTACTCCTCCGGCGGACAGGGGGCTAGGCAGTTCTTC
CASSYSSGGQGARQFF
>NA|NA|TRBJ1-5|TRBV11-3
TGTGCCAGCAGCTTATATGAGGCCCTTCGCAGCAATCAGCCCCAGCATTTT
CASSLYEALRSNQPQHF
>TRBD2|once|TRBJ2-3|TRBV10-1
TGCGCCAGCAGTGGCCCAGCGGGATTGTTAGAAGATACGCAGTATTTT
CASSGPAGLLEDTQYF
>NA|NA|TRBJ1-1|TRBV5-1
TGCGCCAGCAGCTTGGGGACAGCAAACACTGAAGCTTTCTTT
CASSLGTANTEAFF
>NA|NA|TRBJ2-7|TRBV19
TGTGCCAGTAGTACCCAAGACAGCCGCTACGAGCAGTACTTC
CASSTQDSRYEQYF
>TRBD2|NA|TRBJ2-5|TRBV7-9
TGTGCCAGCAGCACTTGGCTAGCGGGAGTCGAGACCCAGTACTTC
CASSTWLAGVETQYF
>NA|NA|TRBJ1-3|TRBV28
TGTGCCAGCAGCCCCAGGTCGGCACCCGTTAACACCATATATTTT
CASSPRSAPVNTIYF
>NA|NA|TRBJ2-3|TRBV7-6
TGTGCCAGCAGCCGGGGGGCCTCTACCTCTAGCACAGATACGCAGTATTTT
CASSRGASTSSTDTQYF
>NA|few|TRBJ2-3|TRBV14
TGTGCCAGCAGCAGAGCGCGGGATACGCAGTATTTT
CASSRARDTQYF
>NA|NA|TRBJ1-1|TRBV6-1
TGTGCCAGCAGTTTTGTACAGGCGCCGAACACTGAAGCTTTCTTT
CASSFVQAPNTEAFF
>NA|NA|TRBJ2-2|TRBV28
TGTGCCAGCAGTTCCGGGACCCCACAAAGGGAGCTGTTTTTT
CASSSGTPQRELFF
>TRBD1|NA|TRBJ2-3|TRBV11-3
TGTGCCAGCAGCGCTACCGGGACAGCTAGCACAGATACGCAGTATTTT
CASSATGTASTDTQYF
>NA|NA|TRBJ2-7|TRBV15
TGTGCCACCAGCACCGGGGCTAAAGGGGAGCAGTACTTC
CATSTGAKGEQYF
>NA|NA|TRBJ2-5|TRBV5-1
TGCGCCAGCAGCACCGGGAATCAAGAGACCCAGTACTTC
CASSTGNQETQYF
>NA|NA|TRBJ1-1|TRBV6-8
TGTGCCAGCAGTTTAGCGACAAAGAACACTGAAGCTTTCTTT
CASSLATKNTEAFF
>NA|few|TRBJ1-2|TRBV20-1
TGCAGTGCAGGGAGAGATGATGGCTACACCTTC
CSAGRDDGYTF
>NA|NA|TRBJ2-1|TRBV30
TGTGCCTGGAGTGCTAGCTTTAATGAGCAGTTCTTC
CAWSASFNEQFF
>TRBD2|NA|TRBJ2-1|TRBV4-1
TGCGCCAGCAGCCAAGCCCTACTAGCGGGAAGCTCCTACAATGAGCAGTTCTTC
CASSQALLAGSSYNEQFF
>NA|NA|TRBJ1-3|TRBV2
TGTGCCAGCAGGCCGGAGGATTTTAGGAACACCATATATTTT
CASRPEDFRNTIYF
>TRBD1|NA|TRBJ1-2|TRBV2
TGTGCCAGTACTTTCAGGGGACAGAACTATGGCTACACCTTC
CASTFRGQNYGYTF
>NA|NA|TRBJ2-5|TRBV19
TGTGCCAGTAGTCCCCTTAGCGGAAGCCGAGAGACCCAGTACTTC
CASSPLSGSRETQYF
>NA|few|TRBJ1-1|TRBV2
TGTGCCAGCAGTGGCGAGTTCACTGAAGCTTTCTTT
CASSGEFTEAFF
>TRBD2|NA|TRBJ2-2|TRBV7-2
TGTGCCAGCAGCTTAGTTGTAGCGGGGAACACCGGGGAGCTGTTTTTT
CASSLVVAGNTGELFF
>TRBD1|NA|TRBJ2-5|TRBV28
TGTGCCAGCTCTGACAGGGGATGGGAGACCCAGTACTTC
CASSDRGWETQYF
>NA|few|TRBJ1-2|TRBV30
TGTGCCTGGAGTCGGGGAGGCGAGAATAGCTATGGCTACACCTTC
CAWSRGGENSYGYTF
>NA|NA|TRBJ2-1|TRBV7-3
TGTGCCAGCAGCTCACAGATATCGAGCGGAATGTACAATGAGCAGTTCTTC
CASSSQISSGMYNEQFF
>NA|NA|TRBJ2-7|TRBV14
TGTGCCAGCACCGCGGGACAGTCAACCTTCTACGAGCAGTACTTC
CASTAGQSTFYEQYF